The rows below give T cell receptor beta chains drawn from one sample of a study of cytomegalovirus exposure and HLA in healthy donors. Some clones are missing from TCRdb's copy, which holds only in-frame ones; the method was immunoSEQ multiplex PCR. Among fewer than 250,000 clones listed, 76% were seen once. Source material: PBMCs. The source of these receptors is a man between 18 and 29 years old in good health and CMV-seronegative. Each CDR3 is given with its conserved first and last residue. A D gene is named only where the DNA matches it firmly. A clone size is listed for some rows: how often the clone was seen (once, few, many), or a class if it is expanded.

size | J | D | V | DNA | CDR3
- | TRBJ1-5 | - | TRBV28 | TGTGCCAGCAGGGGTTTGGGCCAGCCCCAGCATTTT | CASRGLGQPQHF
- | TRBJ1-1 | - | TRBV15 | TGTGCCACCAGCATCGGGGTGAACACTGAAGCTTTCTTT | CATSIGVNTEAFF
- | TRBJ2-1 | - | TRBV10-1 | TGCGCCAGCAGTGAGGGGCACTACAATGAGCAGTTCTTC | CASSEGHYNEQFF
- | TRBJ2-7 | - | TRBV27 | TGTGCCAGCAGTGCCACCCTAGCGACAACTTACGAGCAGTACTTC | CASSATLATTYEQYF
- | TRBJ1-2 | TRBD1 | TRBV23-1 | TGCGCCAGCAGTCACCTACAGGGGGCGAATGGTGGCTACACCTTC | CASSHLQGANGGYTF
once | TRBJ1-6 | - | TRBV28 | TGTGCCAGCAGTTTATTAGAAGAGTCACCCCTCCACTTT | CASSLLEESPLHF
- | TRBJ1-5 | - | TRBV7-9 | TGTGCCAGCAGCTTAAGCGATACGCAATCAGAGCCCCAGCATTTT | CASSLSDTQSEPQHF
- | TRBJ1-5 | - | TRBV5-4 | TGTGCCAGCAGCTTGGCCCCAGGGGGCAATCAGCCCCAGCATTTT | CASSLAPGGNQPQHF
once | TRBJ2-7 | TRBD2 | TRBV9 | TGTGCCAGCAGCGTAGGAGCGGGAGGGCTCGTCGAGCAGTACTTC | CASSVGAGGLVEQYF
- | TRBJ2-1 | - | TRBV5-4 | TGTGCCAGCAGCAAACAGGGACGTGGGTACAATGAGCAGTTCTTC | CASSKQGRGYNEQFF
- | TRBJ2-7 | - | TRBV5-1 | TGCGCCAGCAGCTTACGGGATGCTTCGATTTACGAGCAGTACTTC | CASSLRDASIYEQYF
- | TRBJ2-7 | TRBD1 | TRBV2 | TGTGCCAGCAGGGGGACAGGGCTAATCACCTACGAGCAGTACTTC | CASRGTGLITYEQYF
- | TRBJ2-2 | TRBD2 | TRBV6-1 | TGTGCCAGCAGTGAAGCGCCTGCTAGCGGGAGGGTCGGGGAGCTGTTTTTT | CASSEAPASGRVGELFF
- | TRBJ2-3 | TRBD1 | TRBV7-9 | TGTGCCAGCAGCTTGTCAACAGGGGATCGTGATACGCAGTATTTT | CASSLSTGDRDTQYF
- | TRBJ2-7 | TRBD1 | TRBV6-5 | TGTGCCAGCAGTGGACAGGGTTCAGGGGAGCAGTACTTC | CASSGQGSGEQYF
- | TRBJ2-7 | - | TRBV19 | TGTGCCAGTAGTATCGGGGTAGTCTACGAGCAGTACTTC | CASSIGVVYEQYF
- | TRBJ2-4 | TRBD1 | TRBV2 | TGTGCCAGCAGGGAGGACAGGGGTTGGGGAAACATTCAGTACTTC | CASREDRGWGNIQYF
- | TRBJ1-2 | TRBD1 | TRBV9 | TGTGCCAGCAGCCGGACAGGGAGAGGCTATGGCTACACCTTC | CASSRTGRGYGYTF